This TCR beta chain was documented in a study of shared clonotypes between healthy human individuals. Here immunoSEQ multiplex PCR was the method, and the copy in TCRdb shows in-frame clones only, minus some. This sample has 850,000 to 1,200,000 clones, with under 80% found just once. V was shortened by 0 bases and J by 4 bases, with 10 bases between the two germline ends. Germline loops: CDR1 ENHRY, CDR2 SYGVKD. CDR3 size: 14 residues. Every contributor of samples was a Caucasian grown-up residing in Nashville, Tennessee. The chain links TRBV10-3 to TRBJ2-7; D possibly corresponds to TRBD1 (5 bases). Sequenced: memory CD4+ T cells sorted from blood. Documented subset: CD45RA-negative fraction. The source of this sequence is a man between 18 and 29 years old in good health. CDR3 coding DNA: TGTGCCATCAGTGAGTCAGGGGTTGGATACGAGCAGTACTTC. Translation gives CAISESGVGYEQYF.